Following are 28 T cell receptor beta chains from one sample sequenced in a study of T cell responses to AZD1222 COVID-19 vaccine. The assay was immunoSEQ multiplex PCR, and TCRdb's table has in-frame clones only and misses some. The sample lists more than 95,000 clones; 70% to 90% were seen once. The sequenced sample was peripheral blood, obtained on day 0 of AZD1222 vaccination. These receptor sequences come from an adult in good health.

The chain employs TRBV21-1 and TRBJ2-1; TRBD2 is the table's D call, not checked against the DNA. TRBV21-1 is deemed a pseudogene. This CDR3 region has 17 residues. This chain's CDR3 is CASSKGQSRTSGSEQFF. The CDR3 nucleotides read TGTGCCAGCAGCAAAGGGCAATCTAGGACTAGCGGATCTGAGCAGTTCTTC.

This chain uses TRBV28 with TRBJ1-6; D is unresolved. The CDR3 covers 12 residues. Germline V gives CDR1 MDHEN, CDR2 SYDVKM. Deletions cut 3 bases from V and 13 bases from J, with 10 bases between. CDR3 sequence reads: CASSLTGLPLHF. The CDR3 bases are TGTGCCAGCAGTTTGACTGGTTTGCCCCTCCACTTT.

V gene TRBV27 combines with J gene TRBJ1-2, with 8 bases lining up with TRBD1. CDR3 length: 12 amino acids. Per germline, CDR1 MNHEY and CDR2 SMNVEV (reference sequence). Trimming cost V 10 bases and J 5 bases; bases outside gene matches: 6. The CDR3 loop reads CATRGQDYGYTF. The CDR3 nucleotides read TGTGCCACCAGGGGACAGGATTATGGCTACACCTTC.

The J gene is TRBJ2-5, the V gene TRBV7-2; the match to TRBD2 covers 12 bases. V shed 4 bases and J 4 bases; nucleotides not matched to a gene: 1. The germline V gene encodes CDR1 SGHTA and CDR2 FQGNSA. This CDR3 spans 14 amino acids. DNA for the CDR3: TGTGCCAGCAGCTCGGGACTAGCGGGAGAGACCCAGTACTTC. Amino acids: CASSSGLAGETQYF.

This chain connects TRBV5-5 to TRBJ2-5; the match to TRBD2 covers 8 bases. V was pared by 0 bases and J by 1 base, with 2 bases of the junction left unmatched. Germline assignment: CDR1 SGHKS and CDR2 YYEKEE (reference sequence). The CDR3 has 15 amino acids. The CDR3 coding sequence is TGTGCCAGCAGCTTGGAGGGGACTAGCCAAGAGACCCAGTACTTC. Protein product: CASSLEGTSQETQYF.

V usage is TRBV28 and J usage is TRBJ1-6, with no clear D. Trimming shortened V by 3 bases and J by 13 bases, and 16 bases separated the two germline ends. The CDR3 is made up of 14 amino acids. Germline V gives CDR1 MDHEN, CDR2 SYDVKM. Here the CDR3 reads CASSLAALRFPLHF. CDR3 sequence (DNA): TGTGCCAGCAGTTTGGCGGCATTACGGTTTCCCCTCCACTTT.

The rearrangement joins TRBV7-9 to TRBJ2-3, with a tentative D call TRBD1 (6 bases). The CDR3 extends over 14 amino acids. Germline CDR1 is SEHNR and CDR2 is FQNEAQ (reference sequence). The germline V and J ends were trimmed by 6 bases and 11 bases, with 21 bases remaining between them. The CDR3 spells CASRRDRTVYGQYF. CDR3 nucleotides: TGTGCCAGCAGACGAGACAGGACTGTATATGGGCAGTATTTT.

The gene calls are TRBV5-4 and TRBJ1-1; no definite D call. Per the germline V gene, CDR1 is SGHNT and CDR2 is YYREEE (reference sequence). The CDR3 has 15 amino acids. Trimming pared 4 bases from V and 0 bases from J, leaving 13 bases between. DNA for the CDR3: TGTGCCAGCAGCCCCGCCGGAAGGCTGAACACTGAAGCTTTCTTT. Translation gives CASSPAGRLNTEAFF.

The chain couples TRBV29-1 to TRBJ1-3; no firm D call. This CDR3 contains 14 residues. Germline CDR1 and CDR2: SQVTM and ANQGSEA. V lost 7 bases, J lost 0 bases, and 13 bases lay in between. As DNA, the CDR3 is TGCAGCGCTTGCTTAGACAACTCTGGAAACACCATATATTTT. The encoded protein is CSACLDNSGNTIYF.

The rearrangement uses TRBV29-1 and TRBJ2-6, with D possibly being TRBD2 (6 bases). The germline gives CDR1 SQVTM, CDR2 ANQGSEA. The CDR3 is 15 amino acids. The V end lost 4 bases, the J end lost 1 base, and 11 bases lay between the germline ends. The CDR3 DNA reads TGCAGCGTTGCCGGGGGTTCGTCTGGGGCCAACGTCCTGACTTTC. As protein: CSVAGGSSGANVLTF.

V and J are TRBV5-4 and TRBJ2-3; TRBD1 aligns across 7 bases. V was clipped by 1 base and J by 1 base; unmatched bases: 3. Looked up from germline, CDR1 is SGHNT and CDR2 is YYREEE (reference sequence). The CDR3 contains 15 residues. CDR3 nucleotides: TGTGCCAGCAGCTTGAGGGGGCGAGGCACAGATACGCAGTATTTT. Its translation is CASSLRGRGTDTQYF. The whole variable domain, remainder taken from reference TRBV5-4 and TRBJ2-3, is ETGVTQSPTHLIKTRGQQVTLRCSSQSGHNTVSWYQQALGQGPQFIFQYYREEENGRGNFPPRFSGLQFPNYSSELNVNALELDDSALYLCASSLRGRGTDTQYFGPGTRLTVL.

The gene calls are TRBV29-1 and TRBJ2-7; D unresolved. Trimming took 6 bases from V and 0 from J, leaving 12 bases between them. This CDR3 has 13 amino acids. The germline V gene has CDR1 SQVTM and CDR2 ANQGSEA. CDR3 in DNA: TGCAGCGTAGGCCTCCTGGACTCCTACGAGCAGTACTTC. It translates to CSVGLLDSYEQYF.

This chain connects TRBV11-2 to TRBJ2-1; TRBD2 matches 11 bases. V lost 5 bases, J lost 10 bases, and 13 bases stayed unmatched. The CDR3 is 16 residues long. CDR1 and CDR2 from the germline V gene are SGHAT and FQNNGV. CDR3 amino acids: CASSTYSGRGFREQFF. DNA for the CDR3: TGTGCCAGCAGCACCTATAGCGGGAGGGGATTCAGGGAGCAGTTCTTC.

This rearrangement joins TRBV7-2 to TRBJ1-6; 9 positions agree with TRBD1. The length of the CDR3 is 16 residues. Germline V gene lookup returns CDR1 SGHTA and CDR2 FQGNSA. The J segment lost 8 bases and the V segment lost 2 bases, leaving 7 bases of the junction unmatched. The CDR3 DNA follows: TGTGCCAGCAGCTTACTAGCTGACAGGGGGTATTCACCCCTCCACTTT. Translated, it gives CASSLLADRGYSPLHF. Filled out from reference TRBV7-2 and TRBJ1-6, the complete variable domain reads GAGVSQSPSNKVTEKGKDVELRCDPISGHTALYWYRQSLGQGLEFLIYFQGNSAPDKSGLPSDRFSAERTGGSVSTLTIQRTQQEDSAVYLCASSLLADRGYSPLHFGNGTRLTVT.

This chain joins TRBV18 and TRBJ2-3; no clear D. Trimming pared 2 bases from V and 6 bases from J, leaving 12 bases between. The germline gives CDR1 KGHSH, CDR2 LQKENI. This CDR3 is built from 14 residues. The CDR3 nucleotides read TGTGCCAGCTCACCATTTGATAGTTCGGATACGCAGTATTTT. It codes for CASSPFDSSDTQYF. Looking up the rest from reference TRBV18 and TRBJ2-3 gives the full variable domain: NAGVMQNPRHLVRRRGQEARLRCSPMKGHSHVYWYRQLPEEGLKFMVYLQKENIIDESGMPKERFSAEFPKEGPSILRIQQVVRGDSAAYFCASSPFDSSDTQYFGPGTRLTVL.

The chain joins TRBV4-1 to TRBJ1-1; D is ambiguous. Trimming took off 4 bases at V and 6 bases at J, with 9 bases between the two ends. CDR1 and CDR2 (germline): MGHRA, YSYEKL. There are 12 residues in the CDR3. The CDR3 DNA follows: TGCGCCAGCAGCCCCAATGGGGCTGAAGCTTTCTTT. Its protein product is CASSPNGAEAFF.

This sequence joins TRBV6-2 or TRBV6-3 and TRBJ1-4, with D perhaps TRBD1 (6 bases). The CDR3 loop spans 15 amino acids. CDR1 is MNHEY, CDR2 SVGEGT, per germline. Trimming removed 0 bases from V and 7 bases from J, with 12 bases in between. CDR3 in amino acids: CASSYSTGGGEKLFF. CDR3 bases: TGTGCCAGCAGTTACTCGACTGGAGGGGGTGAAAAACTGTTTTTT.

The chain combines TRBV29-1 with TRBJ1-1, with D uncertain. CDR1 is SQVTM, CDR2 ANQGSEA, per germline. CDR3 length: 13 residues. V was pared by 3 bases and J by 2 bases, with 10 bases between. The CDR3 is CSVEGGFNTEAFF. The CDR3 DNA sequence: TGCAGCGTTGAGGGAGGGTTTAACACTGAAGCTTTCTTT.

The CDR3: CASSQDPTAGELFF. DNA of the CDR3: TGTGCCAGCAGCCAAGATCCAACGGCCGGGGAGCTGTTTTTT. The J gene is TRBJ2-2, the V gene TRBV4-2; no definite D call. CDR1 and CDR2 (germline): LGHNA, YNFKEQ. The CDR3 is made up of 14 amino acids. The ends were cut back, 0 bases at V and 6 bases at J, with 8 bases in the middle.

This CDR3 is CASSQDEGEGSYEQYF. In nucleotides, the CDR3 is TGCGCCAGCAGCCAAGATGAGGGGGAGGGCTCCTACGAGCAGTACTTC. This chain joins TRBV4-3 and TRBJ2-7; D is perhaps TRBD2 (7 bases). CDR1 and CDR2 (germline): LGHNA, YSLEER. V lost 0 bases and J lost 0, with 12 bases in between. This CDR3 has 16 residues.

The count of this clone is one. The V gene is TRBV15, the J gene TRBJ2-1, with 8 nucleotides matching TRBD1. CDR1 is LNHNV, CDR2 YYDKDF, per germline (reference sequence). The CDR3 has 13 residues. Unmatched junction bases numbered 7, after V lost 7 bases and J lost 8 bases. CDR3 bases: TGTGCCACCACGACAGGGGCGCTCGATGAGCAGTTCTTC. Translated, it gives CATTTGALDEQFF. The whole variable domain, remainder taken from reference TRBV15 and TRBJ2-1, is DAMVIQNPRYQVTQFGKPVTLSCSQTLNHNVMYWYQQKSSQAPKLLFHYYDKDFNNEADTPDNFQSRRPNTSFCFLDIRSPGLGDTAMYLCATTTGALDEQFFGPGTRLTVL.

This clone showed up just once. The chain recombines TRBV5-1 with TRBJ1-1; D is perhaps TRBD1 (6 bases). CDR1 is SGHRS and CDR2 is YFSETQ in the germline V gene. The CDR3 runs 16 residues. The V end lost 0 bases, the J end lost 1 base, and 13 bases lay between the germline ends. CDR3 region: CASSLDQGLSNTEAFF. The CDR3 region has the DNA TGCGCCAGCAGCTTGGATCAGGGGCTTTCGAACACTGAAGCTTTCTTT.

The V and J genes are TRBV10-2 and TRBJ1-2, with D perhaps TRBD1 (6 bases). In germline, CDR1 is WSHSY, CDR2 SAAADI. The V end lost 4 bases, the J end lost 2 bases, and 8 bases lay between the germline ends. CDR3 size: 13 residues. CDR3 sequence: CASSGTVNYGYTF. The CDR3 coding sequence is TGCGCCAGCAGTGGGACAGTCAACTATGGCTACACCTTC.

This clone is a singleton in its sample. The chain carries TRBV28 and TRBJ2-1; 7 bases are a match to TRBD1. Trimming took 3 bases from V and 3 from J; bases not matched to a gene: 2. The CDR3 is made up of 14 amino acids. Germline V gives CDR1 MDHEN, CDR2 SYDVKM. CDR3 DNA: TGTGCCAGCAGTTTGACAGGGAGCTACAATGAGCAGTTCTTC. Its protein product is CASSLTGSYNEQFF.

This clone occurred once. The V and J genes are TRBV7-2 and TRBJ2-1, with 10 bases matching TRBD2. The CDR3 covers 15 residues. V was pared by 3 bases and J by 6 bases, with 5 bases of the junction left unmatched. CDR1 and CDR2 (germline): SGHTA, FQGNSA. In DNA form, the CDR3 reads TGTGCCAGCAGCTTCAGCGGGAGGGCCTTCAATGAGCAGTTCTTC. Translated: CASSFSGRAFNEQFF. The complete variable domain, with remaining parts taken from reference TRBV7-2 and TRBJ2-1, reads GAGVSQSPSNKVTEKGKDVELRCDPISGHTALYWYRQSLGQGLEFLIYFQGNSAPDKSGLPSDRFSAERTGGSVSTLTIQRTQQEDSAVYLCASSFSGRAFNEQFFGPGTRLTVL.

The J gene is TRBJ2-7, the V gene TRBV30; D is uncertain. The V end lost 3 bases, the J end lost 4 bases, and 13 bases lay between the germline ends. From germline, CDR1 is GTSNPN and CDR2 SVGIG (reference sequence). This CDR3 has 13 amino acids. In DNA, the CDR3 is TGTGCCTGGAGGTCCAACGGTCATTACGAGCAGTACTTC. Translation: CAWRSNGHYEQYF.

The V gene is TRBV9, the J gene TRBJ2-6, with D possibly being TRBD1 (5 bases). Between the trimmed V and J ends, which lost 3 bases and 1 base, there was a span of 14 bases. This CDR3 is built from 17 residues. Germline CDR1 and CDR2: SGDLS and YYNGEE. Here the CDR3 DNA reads TGTGCCAGCAGCGACTCGACAGTTCGGTCTGGGGCCAACGTCCTGACTTTC. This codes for CASSDSTVRSGANVLTF.

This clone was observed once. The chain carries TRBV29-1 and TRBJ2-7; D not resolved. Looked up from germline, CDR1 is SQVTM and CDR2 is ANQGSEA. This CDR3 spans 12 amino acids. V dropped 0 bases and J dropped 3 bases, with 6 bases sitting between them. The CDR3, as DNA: TGCAGCGTTGAAGATCTTATCTACGAGCAGTACTTC. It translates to CSVEDLIYEQYF.